Listed below are T cell receptor beta chains from one sample, sequenced in a study of T cell repertoires in aging, cancer and after chemotherapy. TCRdb re-derived calls from the multiplex PCR reads in MiXCR, one entry per CDR3 protein. The table records about 500 distinct CDR3 sequences, around 30% of them present only once. Sequencing was done on a sample of blood. The receptors stem from a human donor with a blood cancer. Each CDR3 is given with its conserved first and last residue.

TRBV10-3 | CAISDLGREQFF
TRBV2 | CASSELGVSSGANVLTF
TRBV6-1 | CASSEWVARGATGELFF
TRBV28 | CASSSSGKQFF
TRBV19 | CASSAGQGAQPQHF
TRBV20-1 | CSARDAGVTPYEQYF
TRBV19 | CASRRQSAINEQFF
TRBV20-1 | CSARKLDSTDTQYF
TRBV19 | CASTSVGVTNSPLHF
TRBV7-9 | CASSLYSGPTDTQYF
TRBV29-1 | CSVELAPGQGGGYGYTF
TRBV28 | CASSFSTEAFF
TRBV10-3 | CAISDPGWLGTGELFF
TRBV29-1 | CSVGAVGYGYTF
TRBV7-9 | CASSSDRGLAGGELFF
TRBV5-1 | CASSPDSQSSGNTIYF